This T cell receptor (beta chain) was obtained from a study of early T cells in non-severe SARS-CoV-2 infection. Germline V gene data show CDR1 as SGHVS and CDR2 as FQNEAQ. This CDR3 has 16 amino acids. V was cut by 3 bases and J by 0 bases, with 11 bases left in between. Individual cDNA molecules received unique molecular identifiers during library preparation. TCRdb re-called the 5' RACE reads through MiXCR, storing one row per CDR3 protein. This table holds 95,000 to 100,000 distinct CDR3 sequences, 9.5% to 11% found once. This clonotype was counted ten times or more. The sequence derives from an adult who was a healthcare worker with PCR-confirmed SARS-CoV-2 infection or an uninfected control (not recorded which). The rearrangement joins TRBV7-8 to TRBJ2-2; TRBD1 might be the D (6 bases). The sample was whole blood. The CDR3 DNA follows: TGTGCCAGCAGCTTGGGACACACCGCGAACACCGGGGAGCTGTTTTTT. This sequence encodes CASSLGHTANTGELFF.